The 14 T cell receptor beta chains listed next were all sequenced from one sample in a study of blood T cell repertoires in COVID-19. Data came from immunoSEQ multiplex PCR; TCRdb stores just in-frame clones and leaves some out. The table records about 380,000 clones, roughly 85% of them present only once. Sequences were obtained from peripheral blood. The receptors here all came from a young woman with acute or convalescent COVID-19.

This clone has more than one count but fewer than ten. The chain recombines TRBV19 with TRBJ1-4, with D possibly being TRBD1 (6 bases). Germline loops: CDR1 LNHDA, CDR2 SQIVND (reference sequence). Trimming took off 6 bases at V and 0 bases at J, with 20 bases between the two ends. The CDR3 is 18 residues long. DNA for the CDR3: TGTGCCAGTAGCAACCTCAGGGGCCCACTAGCAACTAATGAAAAACTGTTTTTT. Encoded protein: CASSNLRGPLATNEKLFF.

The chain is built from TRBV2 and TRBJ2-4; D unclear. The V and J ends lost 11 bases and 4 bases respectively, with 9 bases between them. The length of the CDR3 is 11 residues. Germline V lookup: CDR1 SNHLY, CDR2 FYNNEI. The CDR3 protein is CAAFRKNIQYF. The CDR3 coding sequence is TGTGCCGCGTTCCGGAAAAACATTCAGTACTTC.

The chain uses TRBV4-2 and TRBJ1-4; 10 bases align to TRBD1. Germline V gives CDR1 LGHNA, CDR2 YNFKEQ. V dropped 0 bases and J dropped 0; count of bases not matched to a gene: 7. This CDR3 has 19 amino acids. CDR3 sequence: CASSQDGQGGLSTNEKLFF. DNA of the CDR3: TGTGCCAGCAGCCAAGACGGACAGGGGGGACTCTCAACTAATGAAAAACTGTTTTTT.

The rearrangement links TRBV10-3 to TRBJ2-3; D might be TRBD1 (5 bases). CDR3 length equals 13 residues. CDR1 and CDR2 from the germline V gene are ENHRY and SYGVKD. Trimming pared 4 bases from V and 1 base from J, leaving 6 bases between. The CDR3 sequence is CAISGGGTDTQYF. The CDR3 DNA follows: TGTGCCATCAGTGGGGGCGGCACAGATACGCAGTATTTT.

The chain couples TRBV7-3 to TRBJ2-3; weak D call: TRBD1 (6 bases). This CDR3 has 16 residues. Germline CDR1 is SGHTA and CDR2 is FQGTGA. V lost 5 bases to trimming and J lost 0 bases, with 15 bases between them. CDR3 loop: CASSHNGGSSTDTQYF. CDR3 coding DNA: TGTGCCAGCAGCCATAATGGGGGCTCAAGCACAGATACGCAGTATTTT.

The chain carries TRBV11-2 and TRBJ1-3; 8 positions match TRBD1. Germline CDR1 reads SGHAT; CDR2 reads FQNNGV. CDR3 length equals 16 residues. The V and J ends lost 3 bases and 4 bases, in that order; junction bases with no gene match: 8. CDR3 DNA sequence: TGTGCCAGCAGCTTCAAGACAGGGGTATCCGGAAACACCATATATTTT. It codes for CASSFKTGVSGNTIYF.

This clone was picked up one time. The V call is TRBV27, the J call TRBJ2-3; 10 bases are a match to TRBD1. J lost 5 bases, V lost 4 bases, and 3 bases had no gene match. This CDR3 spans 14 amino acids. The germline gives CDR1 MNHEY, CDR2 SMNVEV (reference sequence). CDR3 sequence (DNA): TGTGCCAGCAGTTGGACAGGGGGTTTAGATACGCAGTATTTT. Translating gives CASSWTGGLDTQYF.

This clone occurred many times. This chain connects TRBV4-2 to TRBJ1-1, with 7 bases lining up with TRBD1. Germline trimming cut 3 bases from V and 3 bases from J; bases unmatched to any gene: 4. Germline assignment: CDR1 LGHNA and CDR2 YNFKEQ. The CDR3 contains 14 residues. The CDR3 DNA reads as TGTGCCAGCAGCCAGGGGGACAGAGACACTGAAGCTTTCTTT. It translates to CASSQGDRDTEAFF.

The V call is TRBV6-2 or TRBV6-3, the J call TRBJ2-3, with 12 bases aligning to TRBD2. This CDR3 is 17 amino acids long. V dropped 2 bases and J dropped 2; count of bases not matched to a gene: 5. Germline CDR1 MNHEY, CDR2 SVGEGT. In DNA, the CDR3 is TGTGCCAGCAGTTACGTGGCTAGCGGGGGGGTCACAGATACGCAGTATTTT. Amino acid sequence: CASSYVASGGVTDTQYF.

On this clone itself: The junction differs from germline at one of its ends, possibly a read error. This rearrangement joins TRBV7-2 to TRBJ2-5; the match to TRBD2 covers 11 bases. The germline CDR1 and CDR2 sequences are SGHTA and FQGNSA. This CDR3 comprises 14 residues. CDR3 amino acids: CASSIAGGLETQYF. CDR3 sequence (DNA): TGTGCCAGCAGCATAGCGGGGGGGCTTGAGACCCAGTACTTC.

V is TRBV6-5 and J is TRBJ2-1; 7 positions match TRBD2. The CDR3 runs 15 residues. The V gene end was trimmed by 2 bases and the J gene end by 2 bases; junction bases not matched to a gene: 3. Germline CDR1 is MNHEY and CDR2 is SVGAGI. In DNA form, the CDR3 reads TGTGCCAGCAGTTACAACGGACTAGCCTACAATGAGCAGTTCTTC. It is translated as CASSYNGLAYNEQFF.

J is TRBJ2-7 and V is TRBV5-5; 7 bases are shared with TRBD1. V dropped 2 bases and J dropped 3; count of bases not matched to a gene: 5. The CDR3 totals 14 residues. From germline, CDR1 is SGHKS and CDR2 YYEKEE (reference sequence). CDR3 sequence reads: CASSLRDSLYEQYF. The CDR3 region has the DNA TGTGCCAGCAGCTTACGGGACAGCCTCTACGAGCAGTACTTC.

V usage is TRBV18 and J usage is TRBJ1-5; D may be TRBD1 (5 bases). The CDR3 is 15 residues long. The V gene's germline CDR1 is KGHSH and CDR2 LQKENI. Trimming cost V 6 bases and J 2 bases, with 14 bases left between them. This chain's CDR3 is CASSRWGEGNQPQHF. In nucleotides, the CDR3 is TGTGCCAGCTCCCGATGGGGGGAGGGCAATCAGCCCCAGCATTTT.

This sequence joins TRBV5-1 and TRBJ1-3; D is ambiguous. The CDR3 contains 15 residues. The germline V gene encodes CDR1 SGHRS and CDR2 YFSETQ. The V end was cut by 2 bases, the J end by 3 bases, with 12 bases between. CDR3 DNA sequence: TGCGCCAGCAGCTTTACCGGAGGCAGTGGAAACACCATATATTTT. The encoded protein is CASSFTGGSGNTIYF.